Included here is one TCR beta chain sequence, with context. Sequencing was performed with immunoSEQ multiplex PCR; in TCRdb, only in-frame clones are kept and a portion is missing. Of tens of thousands of clones in the sample, over 75% were seen once. The sample belongs to a study of OX40 agonist ivuxolimab in advanced cancers. Looking at the study overall: Aged about 23 to 90 with a mean of about 60 years, they were almost 85% male.

The J segment lost 0 bases and the V segment lost 4 bases, leaving 6 bases of the junction unmatched. Germline CDR1 and CDR2: SEHNR and FQNEAQ (reference sequence). The length of the CDR3 is 15 residues. Samples of blood were obtained at baseline, on cycle 4 day 1, and on cycle 7 day 1. This receptor was identified in an adult with an advanced solid tumor such as melanoma, head and neck, liver or kidney cancer. The rearrangement links TRBV7-9 to TRBJ2-7; 7 bases are a match to TRBD1. The sample was CD4+ or CD8+ T cells sorted from blood, taken in a trial of the OX40 agonist ivuxolimab. The CDR3 DNA is TGTGCCAGCAGCTCCGGGACAGAGTTCTCCTACGAGCAGTACTTC. As protein: CASSSGTEFSYEQYF.